This T cell receptor (beta chain) is drawn from a study of shared clonotypes between healthy human individuals (dated by TCRdb to about 2020). For the study in its entirety: The cohort included three men and a couple of women between 18 and 49 years of age. Leukapheresis yielded between about 0.8 and 8.9 billion PBMCs per donor. For each donor, CD4 naive and CD4 memory were each run on three plates, CD8 naive on two plates, and CD8 memory on one plate. Different laboratories and diverse techniques were used to prepare libraries and sequence TCR repertoires, to increase sequencing depth and limit assay-specific biases. The study deeply sequenced blood TCR repertoires of five healthy adults to estimate repertoire size and the extent of clonotype sharing between individuals. Results and caveats for the whole study, not just this receptor: Higher generation probabilities were observed for clonotypes shared by all four sorted-subset donors than for non-shared clonotypes. Incomplete sequencing was indicated by rarefaction of sorted-subset datasets, despite the large sequencing depth. Pairwise subsampling indicated that sequencing depth was expected to affect the degree of clonotype sharing among donors. When a few donors were compared, the shared fraction of clonotypes was around 5% for naive CD4, roughly 3.4% for naive CD8, roughly 2.3% for memory CD4, and under 0.5% for memory CD8. Sampling was limited to blood, and TCR repertoires in tissue likely differ from TCR repertoires in blood. Because the study included a small number of donors, the genetic and exposure-history diversity represented was limited. Larger estimated clonotype richness was generally found for naive subsets than for memory subsets.

CDR1 LGHNA and CDR2 YNFKEQ were looked up in the germline V gene. V sheds 1 base and J sheds 5 bases, leaving 16 bases between their ends. From the cysteine up to the phenylalanine, the CDR3 has a length of 16 residues. The DNA shown is the 48-base CDR3, in frame from base 1. Donors were healthy HIV-negative adults with no recently reported acute infections or vaccinations. Every donor was a Caucasian adult residing in Nashville, Tennessee, USA. CD4+ T cells were enriched by magnetic negative selection; naive cells were then positively selected on CD45RA, and the negative fraction formed the memory subset. Blood was collected by leukapheresis, and PBMCs were isolated by Ficoll-Histopaque density gradient centrifugation and then cryopreserved in liquid nitrogen vapor phase. Analytical flow cytometry was used to check the purity and quantity of each magnetically sorted T cell population. Each sorted fraction had its genomic DNA isolated and then quantified by UV absorbance on a Nanodrop 2000c.

Comments on this clone: Its antigen target is currently unknown. No much larger clone exists at a distance of one base, and base qualities are not known.

Using the deep immunoSEQ assay, TCR CDR3 regions were amplified from genomic DNA by multiplex PCR. Extracted genomic DNA from each cell subset was distributed evenly across all wells of several immunoSEQ 96-well plates, and each plate was treated as a replicate. For sorted subsets, 200 to 250 ng genomic DNA, equal to about 30,000 T cell genomes, was loaded into each replicate PCR. Purified libraries were quantified with a Qubit 3.0 fluorometer, sized on a Bioanalyzer 2100, and re-quantified with the KAPA Library Quantification kit. Every immunoSEQ 96-well plate was sequenced on a dedicated single-read 150-cycle Illumina NextSeq 550 flow cell. In the source study's methods: Because only junctional sequences without quality scores were contained in the immunoSEQ output, filtering matching that applied to full-length reads could not be performed. Sequences were annotated with PyIR, a Python wrapper for IgBLAST v1.9, using IMGT germline references to assign V/J genes and CDR3. Reads with weak V/J assignments (E-value above 1e-6), missing CDR3, stop codons, out-of-frame junctions, or ambiguous translated residues were removed. V3J clonotypes were defined as sequences sharing the same inferred V gene, J gene, and CDR3 amino acid sequence. The percentage overlap between two repertoires was calculated by dividing the number of shared unique clonotypes by the size of the smaller repertoire. Three approaches were used to assess repertoire richness: RTK rarefaction, the Chao1 estimator, and Recon v2.1 estimates of unobserved clonotypes. Generation probabilities were computed with OLGA for all TCRbeta clonotypes obtained by the gDNA method from a handful of donors. The source is immuneACCESS, and TCRdb retained only in-frame sequences with V and J called. Part of the clones is not carried over; for the studies checked, unresolved V genes explain less than half of this, and the remainder is unexplained. V, J and clone size were drawn from that table, and D and trimming were deduced from the DNA. This sample lists about 2.5 million clones; roughly 90% were detected once. The biggest ten clones account for approximately 0.39% of the sample.

The sequence is built from TRBV4-2 and TRBJ2-3; a weak D assignment points to TRBD1 (5 bases agree). Sequencing used naive CD4+ T cells from PBMCs. The cell subset or site label here, explained by the study, means: CD45RA+ positively selected. This sequence was found in a man aged 18 to 29 in good health. Some clones in this sample may be carry-over from other donors' samples. The nucleotides read TGTGCCAGCAGCCAAGCGGGCAGAGCACAGGTAGATACGCAGTATTTT. Translation gives CASSQAGRAQVDTQYF.